These 27 T cell receptor beta chains came from one sample sequenced in a study of blood T cell repertoires in COVID-19. TCRdb's table, derived via immunoSEQ multiplex PCR, lists solely in-frame clones and lacks some. The repertoire includes roughly 100,000 clones, roughly two thirds of them detected once, and roughly 0.86% sits in the top ten. The specimen sequenced was peripheral blood. The receptor set was obtained from a human donor with acute or convalescent COVID-19. The donor label of this sample is uncertain.

V is TRBV5-1 and J is TRBJ2-7; 8 bases align to TRBD1. The CDR3 is 15 amino acids. Germline V gene sequence: CDR1 SGHRS, CDR2 YFSETQ. V shed 2 bases, J shed 5 bases, and the junction held 9 bases outside the gene matches. The CDR3 nucleotides read TGCGCCAGCAGCTTAAAGCAGGGGGCTAGCCACGAGCAGTACTTC. Its protein is CASSLKQGASHEQYF.

A single count supports this clone. The chain couples TRBV3-1 (or the pseudogene TRBV3-2) to TRBJ1-3, with TRBD1 matching 7 bases. Germline CDR1 reads LGHDT; CDR2 reads YNNKEL (reference sequence). The CDR3 totals 15 residues. J lost 4 bases, V lost 4 bases, and 7 bases had no gene match. CDR3 region: CASSPHRGKGNTIYF. Written as DNA, the CDR3 is TGTGCCAGCAGCCCTCACAGGGGCAAGGGAAACACCATATATTTT.

This clone was seen a handful of times. The rearrangement joins TRBV5-5 to TRBJ1-6; maybe TRBD1 (5 bases). From germline, CDR1 is SGHKS and CDR2 YYEKEE (reference sequence). CDR3 length: 15 residues. Trimming removed 6 bases at V and 0 bases at J, with 10 bases between. CDR3 DNA sequence: TGTGCCAGCATCGGGGGTAACTCCTATAATTCACCCCTCCACTTT. Translating gives CASIGGNSYNSPLHF.

The chain is built from TRBV19 and TRBJ1-5; 7 nucleotides align to TRBD1. CDR3 size: 14 residues. CDR1 LNHDA and CDR2 SQIVND come from the germline V gene (reference sequence). J was trimmed by 5 bases and V by 9 bases; bases with no gene match: 10. The chain's CDR3 is CASLQQGMYQPQHF. The CDR3, as DNA: TGTGCCAGCCTGCAACAGGGGATGTATCAGCCCCAGCATTTT. The full variable domain, with the rest looked up from reference TRBV19 and TRBJ1-5, is DGGITQSPKYLFRKEGQNVTLSCEQNLNHDAMYWYRQDPGQGLRLIYYSQIVNDFQKGDIAEGYSVSREKKESFPLTVTSAQKNPTAFYLCASLQQGMYQPQHFGDGTRLSIL.

The V and J genes are TRBV24-1 and TRBJ2-2; 9 nucleotides match TRBD2. This CDR3 has 17 amino acids. Germline V lookup: CDR1 KGHDR, CDR2 SFDVKD. With 1 base clipped from V and 7 bases from J, the junction kept 9 bases outside the gene matches. The CDR3 protein is CATSDFRGGGAGGELFF. The CDR3 DNA follows: TGTGCCACCAGTGATTTTAGAGGCGGGGGGGCCGGCGGGGAGCTGTTTTTT.

The table lists this clone with many counts. The genes are TRBV11-2 and TRBJ2-3; 12 nucleotides match TRBD2. V lost 4 bases to trimming and J lost 6 bases; unmatched junction nucleotides: 8. This CDR3 comprises 16 residues. CDR1 and CDR2 from the germline V gene are SGHAT and FQNNGV. The CDR3 is CASSSSSGGAGDTQYF. The CDR3 coding sequence is TGTGCCAGCAGCTCTTCTAGCGGGGGGGCCGGGGATACGCAGTATTTT.

The chain combines TRBV9 with TRBJ1-3; D is possibly TRBD1 (6 bases). With 3 bases removed from V and 0 bases from J, the gap between germline ends came to 16 bases. Germline values: CDR1 SGDLS, CDR2 YYNGEE. This CDR3 is built from 17 residues. The CDR3 is CASSGGHPGDSGNTIYF. The CDR3 DNA reads TGTGCCAGCAGCGGGGGACATCCAGGGGACTCTGGAAACACCATATATTTT.

The CDR3 protein is CATSDIGTGFTGELFF. CDR3 DNA: TGTGCCACCAGTGATATAGGGACAGGGTTTACCGGGGAGCTGTTTTTT. The chain has TRBV24-1 and TRBJ2-2; 9 positions agree with TRBD1. The CDR3 totals 16 residues. The V segment lost 3 bases and the J segment 5 bases; nucleotides outside the gene matches: 6. Germline CDR1 KGHDR, CDR2 SFDVKD.

CDR3 bases: TGTGCCAGCAGTGAAGTCCGGGGACTAGCGGGGGCCTACGAGCAGTACTTC. This sequence encodes CASSEVRGLAGAYEQYF. The chain has TRBV2 and TRBJ2-7, with TRBD2 matching 14 bases. J gave up 2 bases and V 1 base, and 4 bases lay outside the gene matches. CDR3 length: 17 residues. Germline-derived CDR1 and CDR2 are SNHLY and FYNNEI.

The chain has TRBV28 and TRBJ1-2; D might be TRBD1 (5 bases). Germline values: CDR1 MDHEN, CDR2 SYDVKM. Trimming cost V 7 bases and J 6 bases, with 18 bases left between them. The CDR3 runs 14 residues. The CDR3 DNA follows: TGTGCCAGCACTCCATGGGGGGGGACCGATGGCTACACCTTC. This sequence encodes CASTPWGGTDGYTF.

The rearrangement links TRBV3-1 (or the pseudogene TRBV3-2) to TRBJ1-2, with 10 bases fitting TRBD1. V lost 4 bases and J lost 0; bases outside the gene matches: 8. The CDR3 sequence is 17 residues long. Germline V gene sequence: CDR1 LGHDT, CDR2 YNNKEL (reference sequence). This CDR3 is CASSPIGQGEANYGYTF. DNA of the CDR3: TGTGCCAGCAGCCCCATCGGACAGGGGGAGGCTAACTATGGCTACACCTTC.

The rearrangement joins TRBV18 to TRBJ1-5, with D possibly TRBD1 on 6 matching bases. Trimming cost V 6 bases and J 0 bases, with 15 bases left between them. CDR3 length: 16 residues. Germline lookup yields CDR1 KGHSH and CDR2 LQKENI. Here the CDR3 reads CASSAQGKFSNQPQHF. Written as DNA, the CDR3 is TGTGCCAGCTCGGCACAGGGAAAATTTAGCAATCAGCCCCAGCATTTT.

This clone was seen a few times. CDR3: CASSQGGLAGDEQYV. The CDR3 nucleotides are TGCGCCAGCAGCCAAGGGGGACTAGCGGGGGACGAGCAGTACGTC. The V and J genes are TRBV4-1 and TRBJ2-7, with 14 positions matching TRBD2. Germline CDR1 is MGHRA and CDR2 is YSYEKL. The CDR3 runs to 15 residues. The V and J ends lost 1 base and 5 bases, in that order; junction bases with no gene match: 1.

The genes are TRBV5-4 and TRBJ1-1, with a weak D call TRBD1 (6 bases). V gave up 0 bases and J gave up 3 bases, with 15 bases separating them. CDR1 SGHNT and CDR2 YYREEE come from the germline V gene (reference sequence). This CDR3 contains 16 residues. DNA of the CDR3: TGTGCCAGCAGCTTGGCAGGGGTCAGGGCGGACACTGAAGCTTTCTTT. Its translation is CASSLAGVRADTEAFF.

The rearrangement links TRBV4-2 to TRBJ1-2, with 7 bases matching TRBD1. This CDR3 is built from 16 residues. V was pared by 0 bases and J by 4 bases, with 8 bases of the junction left unmatched. Germline CDR1 and CDR2: LGHNA and YNFKEQ. CDR3 in amino acids: CASSQDNRQGLYGYTF. In DNA, the CDR3 is TGTGCCAGCAGCCAAGATAATAGACAGGGCCTCTATGGCTACACCTTC.

The chain has TRBV5-1 and TRBJ1-1; D unresolved. V was trimmed by 7 bases and J by 1 base, leaving 14 bases between them. Germline V gives CDR1 SGHRS, CDR2 YFSETQ. The CDR3 extends over 14 amino acids. The CDR3 reads CASRAASENTEAFF. CDR3 coding DNA: TGCGCCAGCCGAGCGGCGTCAGAGAACACTGAAGCTTTCTTT.

The chain employs TRBV6-5 and TRBJ1-6; D perhaps matches TRBD1 (5 bases). V gave up 7 bases and J gave up 7 bases, with 11 bases separating them. CDR1 is MNHEY, CDR2 SVGAGI, per germline. CDR3 length equals 13 residues. The CDR3 coding sequence is TGTGCCAGCAAGTTTCCAGGGAATTCACCCCTCCACTTT. It is translated as CASKFPGNSPLHF.

This clone was counted between two and nine times. The chain links TRBV28 to TRBJ1-5, with a possible D match to TRBD1 (6 bases). Germline V gene lookup returns CDR1 MDHEN and CDR2 SYDVKM. V was pared by 4 bases and J by 6 bases, with 13 bases between. This CDR3 has 14 amino acids. CDR3 in amino acids: CASSSQQGFQPQHF. For the CDR3, the DNA is TGTGCCAGCAGTTCTCAACAGGGCTTTCAGCCCCAGCATTTT.

V and J are TRBV6-5 and TRBJ2-5, with 9 bases that match TRBD1. Losses at the gene ends were 7 bases for V and 5 bases for J; bases not matched to a gene: 5. The CDR3 length is 13 residues. Germline CDR1 reads MNHEY; CDR2 reads SVGAGI. The CDR3 protein is CASKWTGVETQYF. The DNA of the CDR3 is TGTGCCAGCAAGTGGACAGGGGTGGAGACCCAGTACTTC.

The gene calls are TRBV3-1 (or the pseudogene TRBV3-2) and TRBJ2-3; D is perhaps TRBD1 (5 bases). Per germline, CDR1 LGHDT and CDR2 YNNKEL (reference sequence). The ends were cut back, 4 bases at V and 3 bases at J, with 11 bases in the middle. This CDR3 has 14 residues. CDR3: CASSLGRRTDTQYF. The CDR3 DNA reads as TGTGCCAGCAGCCTGGGGCGGCGGACAGATACGCAGTATTTT.

Only a few counts were recorded for this clone. The chain joins TRBV5-1 to TRBJ1-3, with D hard to call. The V end was cut by 2 bases, the J end by 2 bases, with 8 bases between. Germline V gives CDR1 SGHRS, CDR2 YFSETQ. The CDR3 runs to 14 residues. CDR3 DNA sequence: TGCGCCAGCAGCTTAAAGCCGGCTGGAAACACCATATATTTT. Its translation is CASSLKPAGNTIYF.

This chain links TRBV7-8 with TRBJ1-5; a possible D gene is TRBD1 (6 bases). CDR3 size: 13 residues. Deletions cut 3 bases from V and 8 bases from J, with 11 bases between. CDR1 is SGHVS, CDR2 FQNEAQ, per germline. The CDR3 protein is CASSLGAPEPQHF. DNA for the CDR3: TGTGCCAGCAGCTTGGGGGCCCCTGAGCCCCAGCATTTT.

The sample holds one count of this clone. V is TRBV29-1 and J is TRBJ1-5; 8 bases map to TRBD1. This CDR3 spans 16 amino acids. J was trimmed by 8 bases and V by 4 bases; bases with no gene match: 16. The germline gives CDR1 SQVTM, CDR2 ANQGSEA. The CDR3 DNA reads TGCAGCGTTGCGGGGGGAGGACAGGGAATAAGTAAGCCCCAGCATTTT. It codes for CSVAGGGQGISKPQHF.

The chain's CDR3 is CASSPGGVFNQPQHF. The CDR3 nucleotides read TGCGCCAGCAGCCCCGGAGGGGTGTTTAATCAGCCCCAGCATTTT. The chain joins TRBV5-1 to TRBJ1-5, with D perhaps matching TRBD1 (5 bases). The CDR3 extends over 15 amino acids. Trimming shortened V by 4 bases and J by 4 bases, and 15 bases separated the two germline ends. Germline CDR1 and CDR2: SGHRS and YFSETQ.

The rearrangement uses TRBV9 and TRBJ1-1, with 7 bases identical to TRBD1. From germline, CDR1 is SGDLS and CDR2 YYNGEE. This CDR3 contains 13 residues. After removal of 3 bases from V and 8 bases from J, the junction contained 7 bases not matched to a gene. CDR3 coding DNA: TGTGCCAGCAGCGAGGGGACAGCGTTCGAAGCTTTCTTT. It encodes CASSEGTAFEAFF.

This clone was detected ten times or more. This chain joins TRBV28 and TRBJ1-2, with no clear D. Germline-derived CDR1 and CDR2 are MDHEN and SYDVKM. V lost 2 bases and J lost 7, with 11 bases in between. The CDR3 covers 13 residues. CDR3 nucleotides: TGTGCCAGCAGTTTAAATGCGGGCGGTGGCTACACCTTC. This gives the protein CASSLNAGGGYTF.

The chain uses TRBV6-1 and TRBJ1-1, with D possibly TRBD1 on 6 matching bases. Germline CDR1 and CDR2: MNHNS and SASEGT. There are 14 residues in the CDR3. Deletions cut 1 base from V and 3 bases from J, with 9 bases between. The CDR3 protein is CASSEVQGDTEAFF. The DNA of the CDR3 is TGTGCCAGCAGTGAAGTACAGGGAGACACTGAAGCTTTCTTT.